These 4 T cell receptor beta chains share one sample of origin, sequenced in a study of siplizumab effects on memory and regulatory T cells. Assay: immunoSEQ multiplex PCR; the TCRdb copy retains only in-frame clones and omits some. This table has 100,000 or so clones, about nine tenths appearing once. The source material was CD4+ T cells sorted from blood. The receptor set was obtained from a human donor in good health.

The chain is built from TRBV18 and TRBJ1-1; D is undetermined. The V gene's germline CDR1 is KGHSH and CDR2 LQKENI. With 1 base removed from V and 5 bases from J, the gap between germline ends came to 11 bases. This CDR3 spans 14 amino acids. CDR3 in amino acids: CASSPRQEGTEAFF. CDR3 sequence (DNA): TGTGCCAGCTCACCACGGCAGGAAGGGACTGAAGCTTTCTTT.

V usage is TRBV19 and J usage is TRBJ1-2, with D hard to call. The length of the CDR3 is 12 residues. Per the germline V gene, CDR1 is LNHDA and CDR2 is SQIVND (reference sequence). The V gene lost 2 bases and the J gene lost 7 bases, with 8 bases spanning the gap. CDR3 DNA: TGTGCCAGTAGTATAAAAGACACTGGCTACACCTTC. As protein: CASSIKDTGYTF.

CDR3 nucleotide sequence: TGTGCCAGCAGCGTAGCGGTGGGGCACACAGATACGCAGTATTTT. Translating gives CASSVAVGHTDTQYF. This chain links TRBV9 with TRBJ2-3, with a weak D call TRBD1 (5 bases). Germline V CDR1 and CDR2: SGDLS, YYNGEE. Trimming took off 0 bases at V and 2 bases at J, with 10 bases between the two ends. This CDR3 has 15 amino acids.

DNA of the CDR3: TGTGCCAGCAGTTTTACAGGGGGCCGTCGCGAGCAGTACTTC. Translated, it gives CASSFTGGRREQYF. The V gene is TRBV27, the J gene TRBJ2-7, with 9 bases matching TRBD1. The CDR3 runs to 14 residues. CDR1 and CDR2 (germline): MNHEY, SMNVEV (reference sequence). The ends lost 3 bases at V and 6 bases at J; junction bases unmatched: 6.